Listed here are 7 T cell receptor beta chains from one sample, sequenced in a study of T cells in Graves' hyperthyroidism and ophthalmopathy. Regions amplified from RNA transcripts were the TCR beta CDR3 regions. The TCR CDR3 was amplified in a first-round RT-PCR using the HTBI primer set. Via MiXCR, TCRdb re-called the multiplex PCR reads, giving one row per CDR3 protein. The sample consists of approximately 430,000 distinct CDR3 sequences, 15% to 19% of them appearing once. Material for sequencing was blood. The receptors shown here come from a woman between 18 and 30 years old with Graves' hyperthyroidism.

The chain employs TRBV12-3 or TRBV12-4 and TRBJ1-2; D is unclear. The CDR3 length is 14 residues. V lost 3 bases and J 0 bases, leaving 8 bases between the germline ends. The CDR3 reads CASSLRKANYGYTF. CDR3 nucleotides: TGTGCCAGCAGTTTGCGTAAAGCTAACTATGGCTACACCTTC.

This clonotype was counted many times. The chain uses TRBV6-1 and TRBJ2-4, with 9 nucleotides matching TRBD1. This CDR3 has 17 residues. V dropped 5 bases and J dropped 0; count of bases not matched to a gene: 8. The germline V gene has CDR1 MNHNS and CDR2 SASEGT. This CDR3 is CASSTLDRGVAKNIQYF. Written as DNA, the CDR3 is TGTGCCAGCAGTACCCTGGACAGGGGAGTAGCCAAAAACATTCAGTACTTC.

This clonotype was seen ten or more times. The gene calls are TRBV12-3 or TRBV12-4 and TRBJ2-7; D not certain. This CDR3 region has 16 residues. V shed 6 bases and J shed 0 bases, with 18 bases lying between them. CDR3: CASSLMVGSSSYEQYF. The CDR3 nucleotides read TGTGCCAGCAGCCTGATGGTCGGGTCTAGCTCCTACGAGCAGTACTTC.

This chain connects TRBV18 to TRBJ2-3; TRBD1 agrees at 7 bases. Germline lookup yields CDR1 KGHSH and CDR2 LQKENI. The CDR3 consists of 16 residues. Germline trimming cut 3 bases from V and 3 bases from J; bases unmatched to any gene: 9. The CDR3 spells CASSPSRDRSTDTQYF. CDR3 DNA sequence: TGTGCCAGCTCACCCAGCCGGGACAGATCAACAGATACGCAGTATTTT.

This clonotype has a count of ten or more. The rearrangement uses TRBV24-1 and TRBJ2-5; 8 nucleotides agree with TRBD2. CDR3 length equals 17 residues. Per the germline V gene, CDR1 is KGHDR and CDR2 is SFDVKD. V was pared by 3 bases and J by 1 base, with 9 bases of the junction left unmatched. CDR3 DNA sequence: TGTGCCACCAGTGATAGGACGATAGCGGGGATCCAAGAGACCCAGTACTTC. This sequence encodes CATSDRTIAGIQETQYF.

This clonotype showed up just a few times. This chain's CDR3 is CASRLTGAYYNEQFF. DNA for the CDR3: TGTGCCAGCAGGCTAACGGGGGCCTACTACAATGAGCAGTTCTTC. This chain joins TRBV12-3 or TRBV12-4 and TRBJ2-1; D is tentatively TRBD1 or TRBD2 (6 bases each). The germline V and J ends were trimmed by 6 bases and 3 bases, with 15 bases remaining between them. The length of the CDR3 is 15 residues.

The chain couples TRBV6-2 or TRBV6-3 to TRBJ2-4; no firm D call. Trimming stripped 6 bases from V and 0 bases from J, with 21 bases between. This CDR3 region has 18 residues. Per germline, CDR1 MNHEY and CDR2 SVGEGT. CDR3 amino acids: CASRRPLGLDLAKNIQYF. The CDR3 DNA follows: TGTGCCAGCAGGAGACCGTTAGGGCTAGATCTAGCCAAAAACATTCAGTACTTC.